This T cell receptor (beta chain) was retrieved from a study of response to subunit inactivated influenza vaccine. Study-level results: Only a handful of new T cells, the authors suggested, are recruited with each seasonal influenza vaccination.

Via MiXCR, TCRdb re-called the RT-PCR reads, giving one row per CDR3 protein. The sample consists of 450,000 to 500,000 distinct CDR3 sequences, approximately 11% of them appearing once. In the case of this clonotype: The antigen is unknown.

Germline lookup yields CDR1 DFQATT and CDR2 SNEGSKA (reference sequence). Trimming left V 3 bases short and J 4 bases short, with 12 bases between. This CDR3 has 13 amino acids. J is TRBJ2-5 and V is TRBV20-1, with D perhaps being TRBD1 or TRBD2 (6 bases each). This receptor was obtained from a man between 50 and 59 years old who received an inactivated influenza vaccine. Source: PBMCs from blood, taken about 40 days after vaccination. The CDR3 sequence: CSASIGGTETQYF. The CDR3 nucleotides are TGCAGTGCTAGTATCGGGGGCACAGAGACCCAGTACTTC.